This TCR beta chain was sequenced during a study of blood T cell repertoires in COVID-19 (dated by TCRdb to 2018 to 2020). Study-level background: Samples covering the acute and convalescent phases of COVID-19 were provided by collaborators in the United States, Italy and Spain. The prospective study material was composed of cDNA or gDNA derived from T cells, B-cell-depleted T cells, or PBMCs. Deeply sampled blood TCRbeta repertoires from subjects exposed to, actively infected with, or recovered from COVID-19 were included in the dataset. The repertoires were released in a freely available public database meant as a resource for research on the immune response to SARS-CoV-2. The samples were drawn from the first 160 participants of the ongoing ImmuneRACE study and from 1,254 subjects provided by 6 global collaborators. Sample metadata almost always included a de-identified subject ID, COVID-19 status, age in years and sex. Where HLA class I and class II types were available, the types were taken from metadata supplied by the sample provider, not from assay-based typing.

Including the terminal cysteine and phenylalanine, the CDR3 comprises 15 residues. Only CDR3 DNA remains: 45 bases, in frame from the first base. Sequences SGHDN (CDR1) and FVKESK (CDR2) are obtained from the germline V gene. V loses 1 base, J loses 0 bases, and the germline ends lie 7 bases apart. At one collaborating source in Seattle, patients were enrolled during active infection and were followed longitudinally through the course of disease. Collaborating institutions collected whole blood in K2EDTA tubes following their own protocols. For TCRbeta analysis, collaborator samples were shipped as frozen whole blood, as isolated PBMCs, or as DNA extracted from either sample type. On this clone: Its recognized antigen is unknown. Base qualities were left out, and no much larger clone turns up one base away.

On the study overall, not on this receptor specifically: Clinical and demographic metadata were provided uncurated, with the amount varying by source and participant.

The immunoSEQ Assay, a bias-controlled multiplex PCR, was used to amplify TCRbeta CDR3 regions from genomic DNA. The published analysis was carried out like this. The number of nucleated cells in each sample was estimated from the amplification of reference gene primers within the assay. Sequence reads were collapsed and filtered to measure the absolute abundance of every unique TCRbeta CDR3 rearrangement. Productive Simpson clonality was computed per sample as the square root of Simpson's diversity index over productive rearrangements. TCRdb mirrors the immuneACCESS table, restricted to in-frame sequences. Some clones are absent from its copies; in checked studies, under half trace to an unresolved V gene, and the reason for the others is unknown. V and J calls and clone size are those listed in that table; D and trimming were worked out from the DNA. In all, the sample holds hundreds of thousands of clones, and roughly 90% of those were seen once. The ten largest clones represent roughly 0.76% of the sample.

The sequenced sample consisted of peripheral blood. This receptor was obtained from a young man with COVID-19, enrolled during active disease. Rearrangement joined TRBV14 to TRBJ2-1, with the identity of the D gene unclear. In nucleotides, the sequence is TGTGCCAGCAGCCAAGTACAGAGCTCCTACAATGAGCAGTTCTTC. This yields the protein CASSQVQSSYNEQFF.